This TCR beta chain appears in the sequencing data of a study of blood T cell repertoires in COVID-19. The CDR3 is 14 residues long. Germline CDR1 reads SGHTS; CDR2 reads YDEGEE. V lost 4 bases, J lost 7 bases, and 4 bases stayed unmatched. Sequenced by immunoSEQ multiplex PCR; TCRdb stores in-frame clones only, minus some. In the table there are fewer than 55,000 clones, around 65% of which are singletons. The V gene is TRBV5-8, the J gene TRBJ1-6; 8 nucleotides match TRBD1. The specimen was peripheral blood. The receptor's source is a woman between 70 and 85 years old with acute or convalescent COVID-19. The DNA for the CDR3 is TGTGCCAGCAGCACGGACAGGGACAATTCACCCCTCCACTTT. Protein sequence: CASSTDRDNSPLHF. The whole variable domain, remainder taken from reference TRBV5-8 and TRBJ1-6, is EAGVTQSPTHLIKTRGQQATLRCSPISGHTSVYWYQQALGLGLQFLLWYDEGEERNRGNFPPRFSGRQFPNYSSELNVNALELEDSALYLCASSTDRDNSPLHFGNGTRLTVT.